This TCR beta chain was captured by sequencing in a study of blood T cells in healthy people across ages (dated by TCRdb to between 2014 and 2017). Regarding the study in general: In model experiments, template switching captured about one uniquely barcoded TCR beta cDNA molecule for every two T cells. Age-related changes in TCR beta repertoire diversity were measured in the study by deep sequencing normalized with unique cDNA molecular identifiers. Four age groups were formed from the donors: young (average approximately 16 years), middle-aged (roughly 38), aged (roughly 58) and long-lived (around 80). To avoid experimental bias, donors of different ages were randomly spread across the sequencing lanes. For two donors (one aged 18 to 29 and one aged 80 or older), the study analyzed two additional independent replicas of 1 million unique cDNA reads from the same blood draw. General findings and caveats noted by the study authors: Observed TCR beta diversity per million T cells fell roughly linearly with age, and a significant reduction was already apparent by age approximately 40. The long-lived group showed more naive CD4+ T cells, fewer expanded clones and increased TCR diversity than the aged group, suggesting age selection. Total diversity estimates from one million sequenced T cells were considered lower bounds and underestimates. There was a strong correlation between observed TCR beta diversity and the percentage of naive T cells measured by flow cytometry. Since profiling was done on bulk unsorted PBMCs, naive and antigen-experienced compartments could not be conclusively compared. Donor CMV infection status was unknown, potentially confounding age-related changes in expanded clonotypes.

In the case of this clonotype: The specificity of this receptor is unknown. There are no base qualities to consult, and no much larger clone falls within one base.

Libraries were built with 5' RACE. The instrument was an Illumina HiSeq 2500. A second PCR of roughly 7 to 11 cycles was performed with a sample-barcoded 5' primer and a J-beta primer mix. Each TCR beta cDNA molecule received a unique molecular identifier from a template-switch 5' adaptor carrying 12 random nucleotides. At least 2.5 million CDR3-containing paired-end reads were obtained from each sample. First-strand cDNA was synthesized from all RNA with the Mint cDNA synthesis kit, primed by a TRBC-specific oligonucleotide. Following uracil-DNA glycosylase treatment, a first 18-cycle PCR with universal primers M1SS and BC2_uni_R was performed on all cDNA. Processing in the source paper ran as follows. Normalization of each sample was performed by random selection of 1 million high-quality reads, each carrying a distinct molecular identifier. Instead of being binned into consensus sequences, reads that shared molecular identifiers were thrown out. MiTCR, with a Q25 quality threshold and the strictest error-elimination algorithm, was used for CDR3 identification, clonotype clustering and error correction. A nonparametric unseen species model with Euler transformation was used to estimate lower-bound total TCR beta diversity. TCRdb reprocessed the public reads (quality trimming at Q25 with fastp, clone calling with MiXCR) and kept in-frame beta chains. Rows are unified per CDR3 protein, each entry keeping the most common DNA and genes. TCRdb's processing, not the study's, gives the V and J calls here. This sample holds about 1.4 million distinct CDR3 sequences; roughly 60% were observed only once. The ten most abundant clones make up 5% to 7% of the sample.

The junction carries 9 bases between V and J, which are trimmed by 3 bases and 3 bases respectively. CDR1 and CDR2 are read off the germline V gene (reference sequence) as DFQATT and SNEGSKA. Inclusive of the bounding cysteine and phenylalanine, the CDR3 is 13 residues long. The only DNA kept is the CDR3, 39 bases in frame from the first base. Systemically healthy Caucasian individuals from Russia, 35 to 40 in total and aged about 6 to 95 years, were included as donors. Roughly 9 milliliters of peripheral blood were drawn from each donor into EDTA-treated Vacutainer tubes. Ficoll-Paque density-gradient centrifugation was used to isolate PBMCs, with at least 6.5 million per sample. Trizol reagent was used to extract total RNA from PBMCs, with at least 6 micrograms per sample. The percentages of naive CD45RAhigh/CD27high T cells were determined by flow cytometry on a PBMC aliquot from every donor.

Sequenced: blood. Here the chain combines TRBV20-1 and TRBJ1-5; TRBD1 could be the D gene, as 5 bases match. The receptor was isolated from a man between 18 and 29 years old in good health. CDR3 region: CSASKGNNQPQHF. The nucleotide sequence reads as follows: TGCAGTGCTAGCAAGGGGAACAATCAGCCCCAGCATTTT.